The 3 T cell receptor beta chains given below trace back to one sample, sequenced in a study of shared clonotypes between healthy human individuals. Naive CD8 isolation took CD45RO-negative cells positively selected for CCR7 and excluded terminally differentiated effector memory CD45RA+ cells. The protocol was immunoSEQ multiplex PCR, while the TCRdb copy is restricted to in-frame clones and leaves out a portion. Seen here are some 2.1 million clones, roughly 95% observed once, and the top ten hold around 1.7%. Material for sequencing was naive CD8+ T cells from PBMCs. The receptor source for this set is a man aged 18 to 29 in good health. Some clones in this sample may be carry-over from other donors' samples.

The genes are TRBV7-6 and TRBJ2-3; D is possibly TRBD2 (5 bases). Per the germline V gene, CDR1 is SGHVS and CDR2 is FNYEAQ. There are 12 residues in the CDR3. The V end lost 5 bases, the J end lost 7 bases, and 10 bases lay between the germline ends. Here the CDR3 DNA reads TGTGCCAGCAGCCTACTAGACAATACGCAGTATTTT. Amino acid sequence: CASSLLDNTQYF.

This clone came up once. The chain employs TRBV4-3 and TRBJ2-5; D tentatively fits TRBD1 or TRBD2 (5 bases each). Germline lookup yields CDR1 LGHNA and CDR2 YSLEER. V lost 2 bases and J lost 4, with 14 bases in between. There are 15 residues in the CDR3. The DNA for the CDR3 is TGCGCCAGCAGCCAACGGGGCTCAGCTCGAGAGACCCAGTACTTC. Protein: CASSQRGSARETQYF.

This sequence joins TRBV5-1 and TRBJ2-1, with TRBD2 matching over 10 bases. V lost 2 bases and J lost 7; bases outside the gene matches: 18. Germline-derived CDR1 and CDR2 are SGHRS and YFSETQ. This CDR3 has 19 residues. CDR3 loop: CASSFERKVDLAGENEQFF. CDR3 DNA: TGCGCCAGCAGCTTCGAAAGGAAAGTAGACCTAGCGGGAGAGAATGAGCAGTTCTTC.